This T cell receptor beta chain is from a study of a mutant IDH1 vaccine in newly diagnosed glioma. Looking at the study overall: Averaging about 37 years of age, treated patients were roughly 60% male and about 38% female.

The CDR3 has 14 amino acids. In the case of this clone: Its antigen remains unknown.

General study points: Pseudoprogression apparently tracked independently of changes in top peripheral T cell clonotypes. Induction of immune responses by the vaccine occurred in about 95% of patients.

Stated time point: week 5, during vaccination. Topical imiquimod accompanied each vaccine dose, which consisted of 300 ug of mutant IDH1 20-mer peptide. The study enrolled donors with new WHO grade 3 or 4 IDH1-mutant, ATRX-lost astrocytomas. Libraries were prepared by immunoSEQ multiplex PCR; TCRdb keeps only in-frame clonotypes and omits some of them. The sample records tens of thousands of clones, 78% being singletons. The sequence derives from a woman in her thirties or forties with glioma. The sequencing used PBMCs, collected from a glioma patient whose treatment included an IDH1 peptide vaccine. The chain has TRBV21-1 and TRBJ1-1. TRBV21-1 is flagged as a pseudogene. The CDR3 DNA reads TGTGCCAGCATCCAACCGCCTAAGAATGAAAAAGCTTTCTTT. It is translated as CASIQPPKNEKAFF.